The 19 T cell receptor beta chains presented below share a single source sample, sequenced in a study of blood T cell repertoires in COVID-19. Generated by immunoSEQ multiplex PCR, the TCRdb table keeps only in-frame clones and is missing some. This sample has roughly 250,000 clones, with around 90% found just once. What was sequenced was peripheral blood. The receptors here all came from a woman aged 30 to 39 with acute or convalescent COVID-19.

CDR3 in amino acids: CASSGGPTSNQPQHF. The CDR3, as DNA: TGTGCCAGCTCAGGGGGACCGACTAGCAATCAGCCCCAGCATTTT. V and J are TRBV5-4 and TRBJ1-5, with 7 bases lining up with TRBD1. The V segment lost 7 bases and the J segment 0 bases; nucleotides outside the gene matches: 7. The CDR3 is 15 residues long. Germline CDR1 is SGHNT and CDR2 is YYREEE (reference sequence).

CDR3 nucleotide sequence: TGCAGTGCTAGAGAGCTAGCGGAGCAGTTCTTC. Translating it yields CSARELAEQFF. The chain recombines TRBV20-1 with TRBJ2-1, with a possible D match to TRBD2 (6 bases). Germline CDR1 DFQATT, CDR2 SNEGSKA (reference sequence). The CDR3 length is 11 residues. V was cut by 0 bases and J by 10 bases, with 7 bases left in between.

This rearrangement joins TRBV19 to TRBJ1-5, with TRBD1 matching over 7 bases. The V and J ends lost 4 bases and 3 bases, in that order; junction bases with no gene match: 3. The germline V gene encodes CDR1 LNHDA and CDR2 SQIVND (reference sequence). This CDR3 spans 14 amino acids. The CDR3 nucleotides read TGTGCCAGTAGTAGGGGACAGCTCAATCAGCCCCAGCATTTT. This sequence encodes CASSRGQLNQPQHF.

This chain connects TRBV5-8 to TRBJ2-7; 9 positions match TRBD1. In germline, CDR1 is SGHTS, CDR2 YDEGEE. The CDR3 runs 14 residues. The ends lost 2 bases at V and 5 bases at J; junction bases unmatched: 5. In nucleotides, the CDR3 is TGTGCCAGCAGCTTAGGGACAGGGTTCCACGAGCAGTACTTC. This encodes CASSLGTGFHEQYF. Looking up the rest from reference TRBV5-8 and TRBJ2-7 gives the full variable domain: EAGVTQSPTHLIKTRGQQATLRCSPISGHTSVYWYQQALGLGLQFLLWYDEGEERNRGNFPPRFSGRQFPNYSSELNVNALELEDSALYLCASSLGTGFHEQYFGPGTRLTVT.

The rearrangement links TRBV18 to TRBJ2-7; no clear D. Germline CDR1 KGHSH, CDR2 LQKENI. Trimming took off 6 bases at V and 4 bases at J, with 7 bases between the two ends. The CDR3 has 11 residues. CDR3 amino acids: CASSSGYEQYF. CDR3 bases: TGTGCCAGCTCCTCCGGTTACGAGCAGTACTTC.

The rearrangement links TRBV30 to TRBJ2-5; D may be TRBD1 (5 bases). From germline, CDR1 is GTSNPN and CDR2 SVGIG (reference sequence). The CDR3 is made up of 15 amino acids. Trimming took 0 bases from V and 3 from J, leaving 14 bases between them. The CDR3 DNA reads as TGTGCCTGGAGTGTATGGGGCCCGAGAAAAGAGACCCAGTACTTC. This codes for CAWSVWGPRKETQYF.

The chain couples TRBV29-1 to TRBJ1-2; 8 nucleotides match TRBD1. With V trimmed by 7 bases and J by 6 bases, 10 bases remained unmatched. The V gene's germline CDR1 is SQVTM and CDR2 ANQGSEA. The CDR3 runs 13 residues. CDR3 DNA: TGCAGCGCCTTCGGACAGGGCAGGAATGGCTACACCTTC. This translates into CSAFGQGRNGYTF.

This clone was seen just once. The chain uses TRBV11-2 and TRBJ2-2; D is perhaps TRBD2 (5 bases). Germline V CDR1 and CDR2: SGHAT, FQNNGV. Trimming stripped 5 bases from V and 5 bases from J, with 9 bases between. The CDR3 is 13 residues long. The CDR3 region has the DNA TGTGCCAGCAGCGGGAGTCGGACCGGGGAGCTGTTTTTT. It specifies CASSGSRTGELFF.

The genes are TRBV12-5 and TRBJ2-2, with D perhaps TRBD2 (6 bases). The CDR3 has 14 amino acids. V gave up 3 bases and J gave up 1 base, with 6 bases separating them. CDR1 LGHNT and CDR2 FRNRAP come from the germline V gene. In DNA form, the CDR3 reads TGTGCTAGTGGTTTCGGGGGGAACACCGGGGAGCTGTTTTTT. It specifies CASGFGGNTGELFF.

The chain links TRBV7-9 to TRBJ1-1, with a weak D call TRBD1 (5 bases). CDR1 and CDR2 (germline): SEHNR, FQNEAQ (reference sequence). There are 15 residues in the CDR3. Trimming left V 1 base short and J 1 base short, with 10 bases between. CDR3 residues: CASSLVGRENTEAFF. CDR3 DNA: TGTGCCAGCAGCTTAGTAGGCAGGGAGAACACTGAAGCTTTCTTT.

V is TRBV9 and J is TRBJ2-7; TRBD2 matches at 7 bases. CDR1 and CDR2 from the germline V gene are SGDLS and YYNGEE. V lost 1 base and J lost 1; bases outside the gene matches: 2. The CDR3 runs to 14 residues. The CDR3 sequence is CASSVWEGSYEQYF. The CDR3 DNA sequence: TGTGCCAGCAGCGTATGGGAGGGATCCTACGAGCAGTACTTC.

The chain uses TRBV7-2 and TRBJ2-1; TRBD2 might be the D (6 bases). V lost 3 bases to trimming and J lost 5 bases, with 14 bases between them. This CDR3 region has 15 residues. Germline values: CDR1 SGHTA, CDR2 FQGNSA. Here the CDR3 reads CASSLEGSPHNEQFF. The CDR3 DNA is TGTGCCAGCAGCTTGGAGGGGTCCCCCCACAATGAGCAGTTCTTC.

The CDR3 spells CAWSVGGYGELFF. The DNA of the CDR3 is TGTGCCTGGAGTGTAGGAGGGTACGGGGAGCTGTTTTTT. V and J are TRBV30 and TRBJ2-2; tentatively, D is TRBD2 (6 bases). The length of the CDR3 is 13 residues. The V end was cut by 0 bases, the J end by 7 bases, with 9 bases between. Germline CDR1 reads GTSNPN; CDR2 reads SVGIG (reference sequence).

The CDR3 reads CASSILAGAPYNEQFF. The CDR3, as DNA: TGTGCCAGCAGCATACTAGCGGGGGCACCCTACAATGAGCAGTTCTTC. The chain uses TRBV5-4 and TRBJ2-1, with 11 bases matching TRBD2. Germline CDR1 and CDR2: SGHNT and YYREEE (reference sequence). The CDR3 contains 16 residues. The J segment lost 2 bases and the V segment lost 4 bases, leaving 5 bases of the junction unmatched.

This rearrangement joins TRBV11-2 to TRBJ2-7, with 9 bases aligning to TRBD2. V lost 5 bases, J lost 2 bases, and 4 bases stayed unmatched. The CDR3 has 14 residues. Germline CDR1 is SGHAT and CDR2 is FQNNGV. The CDR3 here is CASSASGRTYEQYF. CDR3 nucleotide sequence: TGTGCCAGCAGCGCGAGCGGGAGGACCTACGAGCAGTACTTC.

The chain links TRBV21-1 to TRBJ2-2; the D call TRBD2 from the table was never checked on the DNA. TRBV21-1 is a pseudogene segment. The CDR3 consists of 17 residues. The CDR3 DNA is TGTGCCAGCAGCGCCCGAAGTAGCGCCATCCCCAAAGGGGAGCTGTTTTTT. Translation: CASSARSSAIPKGELFF.

This clone is a singleton in its sample. The chain has TRBV4-3 and TRBJ2-7; 7 nucleotides line up with TRBD1. The CDR3 extends over 16 amino acids. The V gene end was trimmed by 4 bases and the J gene end by 3 bases; junction bases not matched to a gene: 12. Germline CDR1 is LGHNA and CDR2 is YSLEER. The CDR3 here is CASSLYTGDVYYEQYF. CDR3 bases: TGCGCCAGCAGCCTTTACACAGGGGATGTCTACTACGAGCAGTACTTC.

The rearrangement uses TRBV2 and TRBJ2-7; possibly TRBD1 for D (6 bases). Per germline, CDR1 SNHLY and CDR2 FYNNEI. Trimming took off 5 bases at V and 5 bases at J, with 13 bases between the two ends. The CDR3 consists of 13 residues. CDR3 amino acids: CASSPPQGHEQYF. The CDR3 nucleotides read TGTGCCAGCAGTCCCCCCCAGGGGCACGAGCAGTACTTC.

This sequence joins TRBV6-5 and TRBJ2-1; 12 bases match TRBD2. Trimming removed 4 bases from V and 7 bases from J; junction bases left unmatched: 5. This CDR3 comprises 15 residues. The germline V gene encodes CDR1 MNHEY and CDR2 SVGAGI. This CDR3 reads CASSSLAGGANEQFF. The CDR3 nucleotides are TGTGCCAGCAGTTCCCTAGCGGGAGGGGCAAATGAGCAGTTCTTC.